The 27 T cell receptor beta chains below come from one sample, sequenced in a study of cytomegalovirus exposure and HLA in healthy donors. The PCR had 60 Vbeta and 13 Jbeta primers. The table came from immunoSEQ multiplex PCR; TCRdb's copy has only in-frame clones and leaves some out. The sample has around 160,000 clones; roughly 80% are singletons. The sample taken for sequencing was PBMCs. All receptors come from a man in his forties or fifties in good health and CMV-seropositive.

This chain links TRBV9 with TRBJ2-1, with 7 bases that match TRBD1. The germline CDR1 and CDR2 sequences are SGDLS and YYNGEE. CDR3 length equals 20 residues. Trimming took 1 base from V and 0 from J; bases not matched to a gene: 16. The CDR3, as DNA: TGTGCCAGCAGCGTATCCCCGTTGACCGGGACAGAGAGCTCCTACAATGAGCAGTTCTTC. Its protein product is CASSVSPLTGTESSYNEQFF.

The chain combines TRBV18 with TRBJ2-1, with TRBD2 matching 8 bases. Trimming cost V 3 bases and J 6 bases; bases outside gene matches: 4. Germline CDR1 KGHSH, CDR2 LQKENI. The CDR3 runs to 14 residues. This CDR3 is CASSPGTRGNEQFF. The CDR3, as DNA: TGTGCCAGCTCACCCGGGACTAGGGGCAATGAGCAGTTCTTC.

This chain joins TRBV25-1 and TRBJ2-7; a weak D match, TRBD1 (6 bases). Germline lookup yields CDR1 MGHDK and CDR2 SYGVNS. This CDR3 has 13 amino acids. Trimming left V 3 bases short and J 2 bases short, with 8 bases between. CDR3 residues: CASSEWDTYEQYF. The DNA of the CDR3 is TGTGCCAGCAGTGAGTGGGACACCTACGAGCAGTACTTC.

This clone was picked up one time. The V gene is TRBV11-2, the J gene TRBJ2-1; 8 bases match TRBD1. The CDR3 covers 14 residues. The trim removed 3 bases at V and 4 bases at J, leaving 2 bases unmatched. Germline lookup yields CDR1 SGHAT and CDR2 FQNNGV. The CDR3 spells CASSLGQDYNEQFF. Here the CDR3 DNA reads TGTGCCAGCAGCTTGGGACAGGATTACAATGAGCAGTTCTTC.

This sequence joins TRBV5-1 and TRBJ1-2, with 9 bases lining up with TRBD1. Germline V gene data show CDR1 as SGHRS and CDR2 as YFSETQ. The CDR3 spans 13 residues. Trimming removed 4 bases from V and 4 bases from J; junction bases left unmatched: 2. CDR3 bases: TGCGCCAGCAGCCCGGGACAGGGCTATGGCTACACCTTC. Translated, it gives CASSPGQGYGYTF.

CDR3 DNA: TGCGCCAGCACCCGGTCGTATCCCGATACGCAGTATTTT. It encodes CASTRSYPDTQYF. The chain employs TRBV5-1 and TRBJ2-3; D call uncertain. Trimming took off 6 bases at V and 6 bases at J, with 14 bases between the two ends. This CDR3 has 13 residues. CDR1 is SGHRS, CDR2 YFSETQ, per germline.

The chain links TRBV6-1 to TRBJ2-7, with D tentatively TRBD2 (5 bases). Per germline, CDR1 MNHNS and CDR2 SASEGT. The CDR3 is made up of 16 amino acids. The V and J ends lost 2 bases and 6 bases respectively, with 20 bases between them. The CDR3 reads CASSEIGSGSWAEQYF. The CDR3 DNA reads as TGTGCCAGCAGTGAAATAGGAAGCGGAAGCTGGGCCGAGCAGTACTTC.

The rearrangement links TRBV4-1 to TRBJ2-5; TRBD1 matches 7 bases. The CDR3 extends over 15 amino acids. CDR1 is MGHRA, CDR2 YSYEKL, per germline. Trimming cost V 2 bases and J 2 bases; bases outside gene matches: 5. The CDR3 here is CASSQSGTEQETQYF. The CDR3 DNA is TGCGCCAGCAGCCAATCCGGGACAGAACAAGAGACCCAGTACTTC.

The V and J genes are TRBV4-1 and TRBJ2-1; possible D gene TRBD2, 6 bases. V lost 3 bases and J lost 4, with 19 bases in between. The CDR3 totals 17 residues. From germline, CDR1 is MGHRA and CDR2 YSYEKL. This CDR3 reads CASSQGTGGSRYNEQFF. CDR3 sequence (DNA): TGCGCCAGCAGCCAGGGTACCGGGGGATCCAGGTACAATGAGCAGTTCTTC.

This rearrangement joins TRBV13 to TRBJ2-4, with TRBD1 matching 9 bases. This CDR3 is built from 16 residues. In germline, CDR1 is PRHDT, CDR2 FYEKMQ (reference sequence). The junction had 7 bases not matched to a gene; V was cut back by 5 bases and J by 2 bases. CDR3 in DNA: TGTGCCAGCAGCCATCCACAGGGGGCGCCCAAAAACATTCAGTACTTC. Translated, it gives CASSHPQGAPKNIQYF. Variable domain in full (rest from reference TRBV13 and TRBJ2-4): AAGVIQSPRHLIKEKRETATLKCYPIPRHDTVYWYQQGPGQDPQFLISFYEKMQSDKGSIPDRFSAQQFSDYHSELNMSSLELGDSALYFCASSHPQGAPKNIQYFGAGTRLSVL.

This clone has a handful of counts. The rearrangement joins TRBV11-3 to TRBJ2-1; a weak D match, TRBD1 (5 bases). The length of the CDR3 is 15 residues. Trimming cost V 1 base and J 8 bases, with 15 bases left between them. The V gene's germline CDR1 is SGHNT and CDR2 YENEEA. The CDR3 spells CASSLGRQGMDEQFF. The CDR3 bases are TGTGCCAGCAGCTTAGGACGGCAGGGAATGGATGAGCAGTTCTTC.

The chain recombines TRBV30 with TRBJ1-5, with 7 bases identical to TRBD1. The CDR3 covers 14 residues. After removal of 1 base from V and 2 bases from J, the junction contained 2 bases not matched to a gene. The germline V gene encodes CDR1 GTSNPN and CDR2 SVGIG (reference sequence). The CDR3, as DNA: TGTGCCTGGAGTGAGGGGGCCGGCAATCAGCCCCAGCATTTT. It specifies CAWSEGAGNQPQHF. The full variable domain, completed using reference TRBV30 and TRBJ1-5, is SQTIHQWPATLVQPVGSPLSLECTVEGTSNPNLYWYRQAAGRGLQLLFYSVGIGQISSEVPQNLSASRPQDRQFILSSKKLLLSDSGFYLCAWSEGAGNQPQHFGDGTRLSIL.

The J gene is TRBJ2-3, the V gene TRBV6-5; 9 bases match TRBD2. With V trimmed by 8 bases and J by 6 bases, 9 bases remained unmatched. CDR3 length: 14 amino acids. CDR1 and CDR2 (germline): MNHEY, SVGAGI. Here the CDR3 DNA reads TGTGCCAGCTTTGGCGGGGGGGCCGGGGATACGCAGTATTTT. As protein: CASFGGGAGDTQYF.

The rearrangement links TRBV6-6 to TRBJ1-1; 9 nucleotides agree with TRBD1. This CDR3 has 15 residues. The germline gives CDR1 MNHNY, CDR2 SVGAGI (reference sequence). V was clipped by 5 bases and J by 0 bases; unmatched bases: 4. CDR3 nucleotides: TGTGCCAGCAGTAAGGGACAGGGAATGAACACTGAAGCTTTCTTT. Translation gives CASSKGQGMNTEAFF.

The rearrangement joins TRBV9 to TRBJ2-2; 7 bases fit TRBD2. Germline V gene lookup returns CDR1 SGDLS and CDR2 YYNGEE. CDR3 length: 17 amino acids. V shed 4 bases, J shed 4 bases, and the junction held 13 bases outside the gene matches. CDR3 bases: TGTGCCAGCAGCCCCGAAGGGGAGGGAAGGGGCACCGGGGAGCTGTTTTTT. It yields the protein CASSPEGEGRGTGELFF.

This clone was observed a few times. V usage is TRBV18 and J usage is TRBJ1-6; 9 positions agree with TRBD1. The CDR3 has 16 residues. CDR1 and CDR2 from the germline V gene are KGHSH and LQKENI. The V and J ends lost 6 bases and 0 bases, in that order; junction bases with no gene match: 3. CDR3 nucleotides: TGTGCCAGCTCGTCGGACAGGGGCTCCTATAATTCACCCCTCCACTTT. Translated: CASSSDRGSYNSPLHF.

The chain joins TRBV19 to TRBJ2-3; possibly TRBD2 for D (7 bases). This CDR3 is 15 amino acids long. The V gene's germline CDR1 is LNHDA and CDR2 SQIVND (reference sequence). Trimming removed 3 bases from V and 2 bases from J, with 12 bases in between. Here the CDR3 reads CASSIRGADTDTQYF. CDR3 nucleotides: TGTGCCAGTAGTATTCGGGGGGCCGACACAGATACGCAGTATTTT.

This chain links TRBV30 with TRBJ1-4; D is unclear. Germline loops: CDR1 GTSNPN, CDR2 SVGIG (reference sequence). The CDR3 is 13 residues long. The V gene lost 2 bases and the J gene lost 4 bases, with 8 bases spanning the gap. The CDR3 nucleotides are TGTGCCTGGAGTACGGGAATTAATGAAAAACTGTTTTTT. Its protein is CAWSTGINEKLFF.

The chain joins TRBV19 to TRBJ2-1; the match to TRBD1 covers 8 bases. From germline, CDR1 is LNHDA and CDR2 SQIVND (reference sequence). The CDR3 is 14 residues long. Trimming at V came to 6 bases and at J to 3 bases, leaving 4 bases not matched to a gene. CDR3 in DNA: TGTGCCAGTAGAGCGACAGGGGTCTACAATGAGCAGTTCTTC. Translation: CASRATGVYNEQFF.

The chain employs TRBV13 and TRBJ1-2; TRBD1 aligns across 11 bases. Germline-derived CDR1 and CDR2 are PRHDT and FYEKMQ (reference sequence). The CDR3 has 17 residues. J lost 6 bases, V lost 1 base, and 10 bases had no gene match. CDR3 in DNA: TGTGCCAGCAGCTTAGTATCGAGGACAGGGGGCGTCCATGGCTACACCTTC. Amino acids: CASSLVSRTGGVHGYTF.

This rearrangement joins TRBV10-1 to TRBJ2-7; no reliable D call. With 2 bases removed from V and 3 bases from J, the gap between germline ends came to 11 bases. This CDR3 comprises 14 residues. The germline V gene has CDR1 WNHNN and CDR2 SYGVQD (reference sequence). DNA of the CDR3: TGCGCCAGCAGTGAGGGTCGCGGCAGCTACGAGCAGTACTTC. This gives the protein CASSEGRGSYEQYF.

V is TRBV19 and J is TRBJ1-2; possible D gene TRBD1, 6 bases. CDR1 is LNHDA and CDR2 is SQIVND in the germline V gene (reference sequence). Trimming left V 2 bases short and J 4 bases short, with 14 bases between. This CDR3 region has 15 residues. For the CDR3, the DNA is TGTGCCAGTAGTATATACAGGGAACAACTCTATGGCTACACCTTC. Protein product: CASSIYREQLYGYTF.

V gene TRBV2 combines with J gene TRBJ2-3, with 10 bases aligning to TRBD2. The CDR3 consists of 14 residues. The germline V gene has CDR1 SNHLY and CDR2 FYNNEI. The ends lost 1 base at V and 9 bases at J; junction bases unmatched: 4. CDR3 region: CASSEERGGQTQYF. As DNA, the CDR3 is TGTGCCAGCAGTGAAGAGCGGGGGGGCCAGACGCAGTATTTT. The entire variable domain, with the rest obtained from reference TRBV2 and TRBJ2-3, is as follows: EPEVTQTPSHQVTQMGQEVILRCVPISNHLYFYWYRQILGQKVEFLVSFYNNEISEKSEIFDDQFSVERPDGSNFTLKIRSTKLEDSAMYFCASSEERGGQTQYFGPGTRLTVL.

This clone was counted once. V and J are TRBV6-5 and TRBJ2-7, with D perhaps TRBD2 (6 bases). V lost 2 bases, J lost 5 bases, and 19 bases lay in between. Germline V lookup: CDR1 MNHEY, CDR2 SVGAGI. The CDR3 is 16 amino acids. The CDR3 coding sequence is TGTGCCAGCAGTTACGGGGGGTGGAATGTAGTGGACGAGCAGTACTTC. Encoded protein: CASSYGGWNVVDEQYF.

The genes are TRBV7-2 and TRBJ2-7; a possible D gene is TRBD2 (5 bases). The CDR3 sequence is 14 residues long. CDR1 SGHTA and CDR2 FQGNSA come from the germline V gene. Trimming removed 1 base at V and 4 bases at J, with 11 bases between. The CDR3 DNA reads TGTGCCAGCAGCTTAGAAGCCAGGAGGTACGAGCAGTACTTC. This sequence encodes CASSLEARRYEQYF.

V and J are TRBV5-6 and TRBJ2-5; 13 positions match TRBD2. The CDR3 consists of 18 residues. Unmatched junction bases numbered 7, after V lost 2 bases and J lost 0 bases. Germline lookup yields CDR1 SGHDT and CDR2 YYEEEE. The CDR3 DNA follows: TGTGCCAGCAGCTTACTAGCGGGGGGGCCGCCCGACCAAGAGACCCAGTACTTC. Translating gives CASSLLAGGPPDQETQYF.

In this sample, this clone turned up a few times. The chain combines TRBV4-1 with TRBJ2-5, with 8 bases fitting TRBD2. The ends lost 0 bases at V and 5 bases at J; junction bases unmatched: 8. Germline CDR1 MGHRA, CDR2 YSYEKL. The CDR3 is made up of 16 amino acids. CDR3: CASSQETSAGGETQYF. The CDR3 nucleotides read TGCGCCAGCAGCCAAGAGACTAGCGCCGGAGGGGAGACCCAGTACTTC.